What follows are 28 T cell receptor beta chains derived from one specimen sequenced in a study of OX40 agonist ivuxolimab in advanced cancers. Library method: the immunoSEQ multiplex PCR assay. As stored in TCRdb, this immuneACCESS dataset retains in-frame rearrangements with V and J assigned. A fraction of the clones does not appear; measured against another copy, unresolved V genes explain less than half of the discrepancy, and the remainder lacks a known reason. The sample records 50,000 to 70,000 clones, 80% to 90% of which are singletons. In total, the top ten clones hold 14% of the sample. The specimen comprised CD4+ or CD8+ T cells sorted from blood, sampled in a trial of the OX40 agonist ivuxolimab. All receptors come from an adult with an advanced solid tumor such as melanoma, head and neck, liver or kidney cancer.

V and J are TRBV7-9 and TRBJ1-4; D is uncertain. The germline V gene encodes CDR1 SEHNR and CDR2 FQNEAQ (reference sequence). The CDR3 is made up of 14 amino acids. Deletions cut 8 bases from V and 7 bases from J, with 17 bases between. The CDR3 region is CASRNPGVGEKLFF. CDR3 DNA sequence: TGTGCCAGCCGGAACCCTGGAGTGGGTGAAAAACTGTTTTTT.

V gene TRBV6-1 combines with J gene TRBJ2-3; D unclear. Germline CDR1 reads MNHNS; CDR2 reads SASEGT. The V end was cut by 5 bases, the J end by 3 bases, with 12 bases between. The CDR3 has 14 residues. The CDR3 coding sequence is TGTGCCAGCAGTTATTCCGGCACGACAGATACGCAGTATTTT. Translated, it gives CASSYSGTTDTQYF.

V and J are TRBV9 and TRBJ1-4; no reliable D call. Germline V CDR1 and CDR2: SGDLS, YYNGEE. Trimming removed 2 bases at V and 6 bases at J, with 11 bases between. This CDR3 region has 14 residues. The CDR3 DNA sequence: TGTGCCAGCAGCGTCGCCCGATTCGATGAAAAACTGTTTTTT. This encodes CASSVARFDEKLFF.

About this clone itself: The sample has other DNA sequences that encode this CDR3 too. The chain recombines TRBV27 with TRBJ2-7, with D perhaps matching TRBD2 (5 bases). The germline V gene has CDR1 MNHEY and CDR2 SMNVEV (reference sequence). CDR3 length: 13 residues. V dropped 2 bases and J dropped 2 bases, with 7 bases sitting between them. The CDR3 bases are TGTGCCAGCAGTTTAGGGAGAACCTACGAGCAGTACTTC. Translated: CASSLGRTYEQYF.

This clone has a single count. The chain is built from TRBV7-9 and TRBJ2-7; D ambiguous. The germline V gene has CDR1 SEHNR and CDR2 FQNEAQ (reference sequence). V was clipped by 4 bases and J by 2 bases, with 18 bases between them. The CDR3 spans 16 residues. The CDR3 DNA follows: TGTGCCAGCAGCTCCGCCGGCGGTGATTCTCCCTACGAGCAGTACTTC. Encoded protein: CASSSAGGDSPYEQYF.

This clone has a single count. The sample contains more than one DNA sequence encoding this CDR3. The chain is built from TRBV13 and TRBJ2-7, with 10 nucleotides matching TRBD2. The V gene's germline CDR1 is PRHDT and CDR2 FYEKMQ (reference sequence). CDR3 length: 15 amino acids. The trim removed 5 bases at V and 3 bases at J, leaving 7 bases unmatched. The CDR3 nucleotides read TGTGCCAGCAGCCCCGAGGGGACTAGCGTCTACGAGCAGTACTTC. Its protein product is CASSPEGTSVYEQYF.

This rearrangement joins TRBV6-5 to TRBJ2-3; TRBD2 matches at 7 bases. The CDR3 extends over 15 amino acids. The junction had 8 bases not matched to a gene; V was cut back by 4 bases and J by 4 bases. From germline, CDR1 is MNHEY and CDR2 SVGAGI. In nucleotides, the CDR3 is TGTGCCAGCAGTTTAGCGGGCCGGCAGGCAGATACGCAGTATTTT. This translates into CASSLAGRQADTQYF.

The CDR3 is CASSRNDRKLFF. The CDR3 DNA reads TGTGCCAGCAGCCGTAACGACAGAAAACTGTTTTTT. The chain recombines TRBV7-9 with TRBJ1-4, with a tentative D call TRBD1 (5 bases). Trimming shortened V by 5 bases and J by 10 bases, and 11 bases separated the two germline ends. Germline V gives CDR1 SEHNR, CDR2 FQNEAQ (reference sequence). The CDR3 is made up of 12 amino acids.

CDR3 protein: CASSFGDEKLFF. In DNA form, the CDR3 reads TGTGCCAGCAGCTTTGGAGATGAAAAACTGTTTTTT. J is TRBJ1-4 and V is TRBV7-9, with D unclear. CDR3 length: 12 amino acids. V lost 3 bases, J lost 6 bases, and 5 bases lay in between. CDR1 SEHNR and CDR2 FQNEAQ come from the germline V gene (reference sequence).

The chain combines TRBV5-1 with TRBJ2-5; D ambiguous. The last part of the DNA fits TRBJ2-7 better; the J call may be wrong. The CDR3 is 13 amino acids. The germline V gene has CDR1 SGHRS and CDR2 YFSETQ. The CDR3, as DNA: TGCGCCAGCAGCTTGGTGTCGGACTACGAGCAGTACTTC. This encodes CASSLVSDYEQYF.

V and J are TRBV27 and TRBJ1-6; TRBD1 is a possible D gene (5 bases). Germline V gives CDR1 MNHEY, CDR2 SMNVEV (reference sequence). The CDR3 totals 17 residues. V lost 3 bases and J 7 bases, leaving 19 bases between the germline ends. The CDR3 here is CASSLTLGGIRNSPLHF. In nucleotides, the CDR3 is TGTGCCAGCAGTTTGACCCTGGGGGGGATTAGGAATTCACCCCTCCACTTT.

The chain's CDR3 is CASSGPRVAGGYGANVLTF. The CDR3 DNA is TGTGCCAGCAGCGGGCCAAGGGTAGCGGGAGGATATGGGGCCAACGTCCTGACTTTC. The chain has TRBV7-9 and TRBJ2-6, with 10 bases that match TRBD2. The V and J ends lost 5 bases and 3 bases, in that order; junction bases with no gene match: 13. CDR3 length: 19 amino acids. Germline lookup yields CDR1 SEHNR and CDR2 FQNEAQ (reference sequence).

The chain has TRBV7-9 and TRBJ2-3; 8 nucleotides agree with TRBD2. Germline V gene data show CDR1 as SEHNR and CDR2 as FQNEAQ (reference sequence). J was trimmed by 5 bases and V by 6 bases; bases with no gene match: 7. The CDR3 contains 14 residues. CDR3 sequence: CASRPSGGRDTQYF. The CDR3 nucleotides read TGTGCCAGCAGGCCGTCGGGAGGGAGAGATACGCAGTATTTT.

This chain uses TRBV27 with TRBJ1-4; 9 bases are a match to TRBD1. The V gene's germline CDR1 is MNHEY and CDR2 SMNVEV (reference sequence). V trimming: 5 bases; J trimming: 7 bases; junction bases outside the gene matches: 11. CDR3 length: 16 amino acids. CDR3 coding DNA: TGTGCCAGCAGTCTATTTCGACAGGGGGGTAGTGAAAAACTGTTTTTT. Residues: CASSLFRQGGSEKLFF.

The V and J genes are TRBV10-1 and TRBJ2-1, with 7 nucleotides matching TRBD1. The CDR3 has 19 amino acids. The V segment lost 6 bases and the J segment 0 bases; nucleotides outside the gene matches: 17. Germline CDR1 is WNHNN and CDR2 is SYGVQD (reference sequence). This CDR3 reads CASREKWATGVGSYNEQFF. The CDR3 DNA follows: TGCGCCAGCAGGGAAAAGTGGGCCACAGGGGTTGGCTCCTACAATGAGCAGTTCTTC.

This rearrangement joins TRBV6-6 to TRBJ1-2, with 8 bases that match TRBD1. Germline V CDR1 and CDR2: MNHNY, SVGAGI (reference sequence). The CDR3 loop spans 14 amino acids. J gave up 5 bases and V 4 bases, and 6 bases lay outside the gene matches. CDR3 coding DNA: TGTGCCAGCAGTTCCACAGGGGGGGCGTATGGCTACACCTTC. Translation: CASSSTGGAYGYTF.

This chain links TRBV28 with TRBJ2-7, with D possibly being TRBD1 (6 bases). CDR1 and CDR2 from the germline V gene are MDHEN and SYDVKM. The length of the CDR3 is 14 residues. V gave up 6 bases and J gave up 1 base, with 13 bases separating them. The CDR3 sequence: CASSRDRTSYEQYF. In DNA form, the CDR3 reads TGTGCCAGCAGCCGTGACAGGACTTCCTACGAGCAGTACTTC.

V is TRBV7-9 and J is TRBJ1-2, with TRBD1 matching 7 bases. V was pared by 5 bases and J by 3 bases, with 12 bases of the junction left unmatched. The germline V gene encodes CDR1 SEHNR and CDR2 FQNEAQ (reference sequence). The CDR3 spans 16 residues. The CDR3 spells CASSGRDSPEHYGYTF. The CDR3 nucleotides are TGTGCCAGCAGCGGCCGGGACAGCCCTGAACACTATGGCTACACCTTC. The variable domain in full, completed from reference TRBV7-9 and TRBJ1-2, reads DTGVSQNPRHKITKRGQNVTFRCDPISEHNRLYWYRQTLGQGPEFLTYFQNEAQLEKSRLLSDRFSAERPKGSFSTLEIQRTEQGDSAMYLCASSGRDSPEHYGYTFGSGTRLTVV.

This chain uses TRBV28 with TRBJ2-1, with 15 bases lining up with TRBD2. The CDR3 is made up of 18 amino acids. Unmatched junction bases numbered 6, after V lost 6 bases and J lost 0 bases. CDR1 and CDR2 (germline): MDHEN, SYDVKM. The CDR3 bases are TGTGCCAGCAGGGCGGGACTAGCGGGAGGAAGCTCCTACAATGAGCAGTTCTTC. Protein sequence: CASRAGLAGGSSYNEQFF.

The sample holds one count of this clone. The rearrangement uses TRBV27 and TRBJ2-1; 9 nucleotides align to TRBD1. In germline, CDR1 is MNHEY, CDR2 SMNVEV (reference sequence). The CDR3 has 19 residues. V trimming: 4 bases; J trimming: 8 bases; junction bases outside the gene matches: 21. This CDR3 is CASSWTTLAGTGIPDEQFF. In DNA form, the CDR3 reads TGTGCCAGCAGTTGGACTACCTTGGCCGGGACAGGGATTCCCGATGAGCAGTTCTTC.

This chain links TRBV6-5 with TRBJ1-2, with unresolved D. CDR3 length equals 10 residues. The germline V gene encodes CDR1 MNHEY and CDR2 SVGAGI. Between the trimmed V and J ends, which lost 5 bases and 6 bases, there was a span of 4 bases. The CDR3 sequence: CASSENGYTF. CDR3 DNA: TGTGCCAGCAGTGAAAATGGCTACACCTTC.

The V gene is TRBV7-6, the J gene TRBJ2-1; TRBD1 aligns across 9 bases. Trimming cost V 4 bases and J 3 bases; bases outside gene matches: 7. This CDR3 has 16 residues. Germline V lookup: CDR1 SGHVS, CDR2 FNYEAQ. This chain's CDR3 is CASSSRQGVNYNEQFF. The CDR3 DNA is TGTGCCAGCAGCTCACGACAGGGGGTTAACTACAATGAGCAGTTCTTC.

This rearrangement joins TRBV9 to TRBJ2-7; TRBD1 matches 8 bases. J was trimmed by 0 bases and V by 4 bases; bases with no gene match: 9. The CDR3 runs to 16 residues. Per germline, CDR1 SGDLS and CDR2 YYNGEE. CDR3 sequence (DNA): TGTGCCAGCAGCCCGACAGGGGTTCTTTCCTCCTACGAGCAGTACTTC. Translating gives CASSPTGVLSSYEQYF.

The V call is TRBV5-4, the J call TRBJ2-1; TRBD2 aligns across 13 bases. With V trimmed by 9 bases and J by 2 bases, 14 bases remained unmatched. This CDR3 has 18 amino acids. Germline V gene sequence: CDR1 SGHNT, CDR2 YYREEE (reference sequence). DNA of the CDR3: TGTGCCACCGGAAGGACTAGCGGGGGCCTGGATACCTACAATGAGCAGTTCTTC. Amino acids: CATGRTSGGLDTYNEQFF.

This clone has only a few counts. V gene TRBV16 combines with J gene TRBJ2-7; possibly TRBD1 for D (6 bases). From germline, CDR1 is KGHSY and CDR2 FQNENV. The CDR3 is made up of 16 amino acids. Trimming cost V 2 bases and J 2 bases, with 16 bases left between them. The CDR3 DNA sequence: TGTGCCAGCAGCCAACTCAGGGCAGGGGAAGCCTACGAGCAGTACTTC. Protein sequence: CASSQLRAGEAYEQYF.

The gene calls are TRBV18 and TRBJ2-1, with 9 bases identical to TRBD2. CDR3 length equals 14 residues. Unmatched junction bases numbered 2, after V lost 3 bases and J lost 5 bases. Germline V gene data show CDR1 as KGHSH and CDR2 as LQKENI. The CDR3 sequence is CASSPSSGDNEQFF. DNA for the CDR3: TGTGCCAGCTCACCGTCTAGCGGGGACAATGAGCAGTTCTTC.

This sequence joins TRBV28 and TRBJ2-3; D not certain. Germline V gives CDR1 MDHEN, CDR2 SYDVKM. Between the trimmed V and J ends, which lost 1 base and 4 bases, there was a span of 12 bases. The CDR3 extends over 15 amino acids. CDR3 amino acids: CASSLSLGKADTQYF. The CDR3 nucleotides are TGTGCCAGCAGTTTATCGTTGGGTAAGGCAGATACGCAGTATTTT.

The chain recombines TRBV5-6 with TRBJ1-2, with 9 positions matching TRBD1. The CDR3 contains 16 residues. CDR1 is SGHDT and CDR2 is YYEEEE in the germline V gene. The J segment lost 3 bases and the V segment lost 4 bases, leaving 10 bases of the junction unmatched. The CDR3 loop reads CASSVKTGGSDYGYTF. CDR3 DNA sequence: TGTGCCAGCAGCGTGAAGACAGGGGGGAGCGACTATGGCTACACCTTC.